The clone carrying this T cell receptor (beta chain) was seen more than once but under ten times. The antigen is not known. This sample was taken from a study of regulatory T cells in long-lasting Graves disease. Study results and caveats: Persistent disease was associated with favored TRBV28 usage and with favored use of TRBJ1-2 and TRBJ2-5.

The length of the CDR3 is 15 residues. Germline CDR1 reads SGDLS; CDR2 reads YYNGEE. V was shortened by 4 bases and J by 8 bases, with 18 bases between the two germline ends. Sequencing libraries for TCR beta were prepared with iRepertoire HTBI primers and Arm-PCR of CDR3 regions. From the multiplex PCR reads, TCRdb called clonotypes with MiXCR, one entry per CDR3 protein. Of 600,000 to 800,000 distinct CDR3 sequences in the sample, roughly 30% were seen once. Documented time point: persistent/refractory GD, antithyroid drugs over 5 years with positive TRAb. PBMCs were the source of the RNA used for TCR sequencing.

This clonotype was sampled from a female donor with Graves disease. J is TRBJ1-4 and V is TRBV9; D remains ambiguous. Here the sequenced sample was peripheral blood mononuclear cells (PBMCs), taken when the disease was refractory, from a patient treated with antithyroid drugs. CDR3 loop: CASSPTLNFGEKLFF. The DNA of the CDR3 is TGTGCCAGCAGCCCCACCCTTAATTTCGGGGAAAAACTGTTTTTT.